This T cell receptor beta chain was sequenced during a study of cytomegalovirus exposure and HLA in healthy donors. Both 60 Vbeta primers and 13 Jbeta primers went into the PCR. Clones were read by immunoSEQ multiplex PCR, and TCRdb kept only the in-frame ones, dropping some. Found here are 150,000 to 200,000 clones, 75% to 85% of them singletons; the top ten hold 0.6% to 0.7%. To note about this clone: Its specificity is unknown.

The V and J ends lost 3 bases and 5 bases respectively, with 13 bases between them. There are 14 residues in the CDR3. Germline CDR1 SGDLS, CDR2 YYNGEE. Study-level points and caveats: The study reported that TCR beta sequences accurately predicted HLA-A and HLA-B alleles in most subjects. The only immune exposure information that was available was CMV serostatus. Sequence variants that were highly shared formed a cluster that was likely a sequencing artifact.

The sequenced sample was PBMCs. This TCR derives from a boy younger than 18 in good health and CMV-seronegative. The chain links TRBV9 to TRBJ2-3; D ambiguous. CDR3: CASSAHGFGDTQYF. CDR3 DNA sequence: TGTGCCAGCAGCGCCCACGGTTTCGGAGATACGCAGTATTTT. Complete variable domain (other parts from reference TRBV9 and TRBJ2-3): DSGVTQTPKHLITATGQRVTLRCSPRSGDLSVYWYQQSLDQGLQFLIQYYNGEERAKGNILERFSAQQFPDLHSELNLSSLELGDSALYFCASSAHGFGDTQYFGPGTRLTVL.